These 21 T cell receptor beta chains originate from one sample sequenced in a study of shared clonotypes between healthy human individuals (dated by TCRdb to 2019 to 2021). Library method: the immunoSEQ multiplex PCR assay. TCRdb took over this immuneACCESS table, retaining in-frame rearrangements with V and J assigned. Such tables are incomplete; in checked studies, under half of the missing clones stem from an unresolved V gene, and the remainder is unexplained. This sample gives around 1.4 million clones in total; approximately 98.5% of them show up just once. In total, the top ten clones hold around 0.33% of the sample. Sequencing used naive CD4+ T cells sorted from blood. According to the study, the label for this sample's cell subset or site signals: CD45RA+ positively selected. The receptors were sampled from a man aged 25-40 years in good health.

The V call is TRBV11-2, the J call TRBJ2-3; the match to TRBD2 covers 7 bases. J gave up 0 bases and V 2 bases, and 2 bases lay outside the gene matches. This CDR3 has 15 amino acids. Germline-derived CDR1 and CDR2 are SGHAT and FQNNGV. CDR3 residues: CASSLPSGSTDTQYF. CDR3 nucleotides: TGTGCCAGCAGCTTACCTAGCGGCAGCACAGATACGCAGTATTTT.

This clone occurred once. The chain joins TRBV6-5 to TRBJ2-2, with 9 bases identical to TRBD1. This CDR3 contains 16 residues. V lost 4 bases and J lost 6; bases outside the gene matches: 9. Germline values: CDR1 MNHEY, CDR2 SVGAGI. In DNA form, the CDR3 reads TGTGCCAGCAGTTTCTGGGGACAGGGTGCTCCCGGGGAGCTGTTTTTT. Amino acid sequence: CASSFWGQGAPGELFF.

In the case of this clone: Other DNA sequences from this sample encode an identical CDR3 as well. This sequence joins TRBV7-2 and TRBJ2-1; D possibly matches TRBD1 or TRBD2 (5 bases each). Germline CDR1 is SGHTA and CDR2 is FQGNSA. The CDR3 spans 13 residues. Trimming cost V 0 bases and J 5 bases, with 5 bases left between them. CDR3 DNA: TGTGCCAGCAGCTTAGCGGGGGACAATGAGCAGTTCTTC. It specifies CASSLAGDNEQFF.

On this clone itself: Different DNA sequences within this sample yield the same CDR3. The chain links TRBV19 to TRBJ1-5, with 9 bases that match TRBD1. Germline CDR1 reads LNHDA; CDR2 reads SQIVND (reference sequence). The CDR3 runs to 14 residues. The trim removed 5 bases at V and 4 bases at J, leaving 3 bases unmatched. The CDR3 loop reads CASSPDRGNQPQHF. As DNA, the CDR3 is TGTGCCAGTAGTCCGGACAGGGGAAATCAGCCCCAGCATTTT.

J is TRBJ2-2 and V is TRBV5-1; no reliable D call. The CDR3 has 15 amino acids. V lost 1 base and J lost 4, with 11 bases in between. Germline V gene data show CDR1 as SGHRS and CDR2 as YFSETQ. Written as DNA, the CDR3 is TGCGCCAGCAGCTTGACCGGGTCACCCACCGGGGAGCTGTTTTTT. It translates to CASSLTGSPTGELFF.

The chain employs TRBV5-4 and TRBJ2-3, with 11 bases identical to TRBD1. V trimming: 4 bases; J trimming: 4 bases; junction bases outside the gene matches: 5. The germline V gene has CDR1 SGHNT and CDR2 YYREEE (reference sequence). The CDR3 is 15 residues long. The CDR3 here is CASSPDRGRPDTQYF. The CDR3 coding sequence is TGTGCCAGCAGCCCGGACAGGGGGCGCCCAGATACGCAGTATTTT.

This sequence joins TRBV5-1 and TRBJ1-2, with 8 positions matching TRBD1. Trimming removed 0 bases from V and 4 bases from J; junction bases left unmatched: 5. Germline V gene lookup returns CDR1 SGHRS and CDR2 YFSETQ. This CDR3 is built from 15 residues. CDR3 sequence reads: CASSLEWGQAYGYTF. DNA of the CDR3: TGCGCCAGCAGCTTGGAGTGGGGACAGGCCTATGGCTACACCTTC.

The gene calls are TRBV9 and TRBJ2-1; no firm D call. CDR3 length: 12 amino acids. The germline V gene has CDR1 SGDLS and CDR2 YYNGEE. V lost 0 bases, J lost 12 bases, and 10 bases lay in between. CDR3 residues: CASSVEVAPQFF. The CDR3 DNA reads TGTGCCAGCAGCGTAGAGGTTGCCCCGCAGTTCTTC.

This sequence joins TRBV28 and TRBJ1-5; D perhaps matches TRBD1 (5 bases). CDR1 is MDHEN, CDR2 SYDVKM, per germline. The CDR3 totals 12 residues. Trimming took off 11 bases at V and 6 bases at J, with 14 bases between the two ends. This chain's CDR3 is CAVGNGGQPQHF. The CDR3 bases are TGTGCCGTAGGAAATGGGGGTCAGCCCCAGCATTTT.

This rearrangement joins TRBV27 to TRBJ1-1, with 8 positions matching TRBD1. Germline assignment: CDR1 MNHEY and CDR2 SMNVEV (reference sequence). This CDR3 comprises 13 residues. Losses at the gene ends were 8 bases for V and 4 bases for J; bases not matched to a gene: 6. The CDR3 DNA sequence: TGTGCCAGCGGGCGGACAGGGAGCACTGAAGCTTTCTTT. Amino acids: CASGRTGSTEAFF.

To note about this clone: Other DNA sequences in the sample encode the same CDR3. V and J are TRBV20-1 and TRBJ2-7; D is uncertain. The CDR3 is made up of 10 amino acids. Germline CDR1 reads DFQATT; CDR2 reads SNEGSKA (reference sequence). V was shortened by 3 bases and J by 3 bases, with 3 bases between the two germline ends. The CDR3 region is CSASGYEQYF. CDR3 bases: TGCAGTGCTAGTGGCTACGAGCAGTACTTC.

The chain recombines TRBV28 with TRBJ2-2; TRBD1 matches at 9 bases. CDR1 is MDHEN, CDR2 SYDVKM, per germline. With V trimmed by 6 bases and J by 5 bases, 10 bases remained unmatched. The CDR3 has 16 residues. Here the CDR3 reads CASRQTGGQGTGELFF. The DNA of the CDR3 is TGTGCCAGCAGGCAGACCGGCGGACAGGGGACCGGGGAGCTGTTTTTT. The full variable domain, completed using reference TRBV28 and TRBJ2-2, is DVKVTQSSRYLVKRTGEKVFLECVQDMDHENMFWYRQDPGLGLRLIYFSYDVKMKEKGDIPEGYSVSREKKERFSLILESASTNQTSMYLCASRQTGGQGTGELFFGEGSRLTVL.

CDR3 amino acids: CSVEVGTGALGGTNEKLFF. The CDR3 bases are TGCAGCGTTGAAGTTGGGACAGGGGCGTTAGGGGGAACTAATGAAAAACTGTTTTTT. The J gene is TRBJ1-4, the V gene TRBV29-1; the match to TRBD1 covers 10 bases. The CDR3 is 19 residues long. V lost 1 base to trimming and J lost 1 base; unmatched junction nucleotides: 12. From germline, CDR1 is SQVTM and CDR2 ANQGSEA.

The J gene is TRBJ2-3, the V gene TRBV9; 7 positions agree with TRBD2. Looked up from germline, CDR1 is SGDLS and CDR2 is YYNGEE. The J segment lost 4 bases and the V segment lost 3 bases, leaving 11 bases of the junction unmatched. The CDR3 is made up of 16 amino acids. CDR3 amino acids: CASSARTSSGADTQYF. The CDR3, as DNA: TGTGCCAGCAGCGCTAGGACTAGTTCGGGTGCAGATACGCAGTATTTT.

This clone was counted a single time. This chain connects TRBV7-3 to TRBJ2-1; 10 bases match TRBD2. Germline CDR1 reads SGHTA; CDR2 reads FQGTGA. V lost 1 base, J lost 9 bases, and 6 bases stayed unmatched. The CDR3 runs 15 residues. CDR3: CASSLKLAGVSEQFF. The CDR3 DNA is TGTGCCAGCAGCTTAAAGCTAGCGGGAGTTAGTGAGCAGTTCTTC.

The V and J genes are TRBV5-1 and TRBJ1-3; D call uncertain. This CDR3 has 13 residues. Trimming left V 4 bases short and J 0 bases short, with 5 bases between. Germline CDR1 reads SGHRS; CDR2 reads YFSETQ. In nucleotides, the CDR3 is TGCGCCAGCAGCCCGATCTCTGGAAACACCATATATTTT. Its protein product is CASSPISGNTIYF.

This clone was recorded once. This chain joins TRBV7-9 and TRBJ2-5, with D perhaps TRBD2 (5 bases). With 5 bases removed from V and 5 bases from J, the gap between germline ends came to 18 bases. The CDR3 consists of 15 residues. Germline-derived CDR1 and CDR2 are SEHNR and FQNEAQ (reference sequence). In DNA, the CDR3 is TGTGCCAGCAGCCTCGCGGATTTCGGACTTGAGACCCAGTACTTC. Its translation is CASSLADFGLETQYF.

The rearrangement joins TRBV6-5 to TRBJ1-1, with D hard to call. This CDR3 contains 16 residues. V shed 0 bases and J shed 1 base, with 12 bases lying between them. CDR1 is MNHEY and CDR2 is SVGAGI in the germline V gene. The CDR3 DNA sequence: TGTGCCAGCAGTTACTCAGAACAGCGAAAGAACACTGAAGCTTTCTTT. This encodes CASSYSEQRKNTEAFF.

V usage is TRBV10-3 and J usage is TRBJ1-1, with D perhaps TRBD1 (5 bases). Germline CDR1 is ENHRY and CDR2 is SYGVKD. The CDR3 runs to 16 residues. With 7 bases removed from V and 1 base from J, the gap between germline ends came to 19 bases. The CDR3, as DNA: TGTGCCATCAAGTCCCTACCCTTAGGACAGAACACTGAAGCTTTCTTT. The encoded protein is CAIKSLPLGQNTEAFF.

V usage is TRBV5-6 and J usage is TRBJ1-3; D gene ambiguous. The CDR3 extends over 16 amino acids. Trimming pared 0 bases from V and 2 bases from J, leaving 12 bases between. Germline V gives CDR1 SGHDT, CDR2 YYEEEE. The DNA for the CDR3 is TGTGCCAGCAGCTTGGTCCTTTCCCCCACTGGAAACACCATATATTTT. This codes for CASSLVLSPTGNTIYF.

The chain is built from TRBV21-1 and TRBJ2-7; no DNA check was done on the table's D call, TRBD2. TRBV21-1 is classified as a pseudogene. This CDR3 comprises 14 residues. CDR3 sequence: CASKGTSGSDEQYF. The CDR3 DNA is TGTGCCAGCAAGGGGACTAGCGGGAGTGATGAGCAGTACTTC.